A selection of T cell receptor beta chains follows, all from one sample in a study of blood T cell repertoires in COVID-19. Assay used: immunoSEQ multiplex PCR; TCRdb lists only in-frame clones, some missing. The data contain about 70,000 clones, roughly 86% of them singletons. The sequenced sample was peripheral blood. Receptors were obtained from a man in his sixties or seventies with active COVID-19. CDR3s include the opening cysteine and the closing phenylalanine or tryptophan. Fields, in order: J gene, D gene, V gene, clone size, CDR3 DNA, CDR3 protein. D genes are given only for firm matches. Clone size is stated in some rows and not others, as once, few, many or a class when expanded.

TRBJ1-1	-	TRBV28	-	TGTGCCAGCTCGGAGATGAACACTGAAGCTTTCTTT	CASSEMNTEAFF
TRBJ2-3	TRBD1	TRBV9	once	TGTGCCAGCAGTGGACAGGGGCCGGGCACAGATACGCAGTATTTT	CASSGQGPGTDTQYF
TRBJ2-3	-	TRBV25-1	-	TGTGCCAGCAGACAGGGTCCAGATACGCAGTATTTT	CASRQGPDTQYF
TRBJ2-7	TRBD2	TRBV12-3/TRBV12-4	-	TGTGCCAGCACCTTGGGGGGGGAGCAGTACTTC	CASTLGGEQYF
TRBJ2-7	TRBD2	TRBV27	many	TGTGCCAGCAGTTTATCGGCGGTAGCGGGAGGCGGGAACGAGCAGTACTTC	CASSLSAVAGGGNEQYF
TRBJ2-3	TRBD2	TRBV24-1	-	TGTGCCACCAGTGACCCCGGGACTAGGGGAACCAATACGCAGTATTTT	CATSDPGTRGTNTQYF
TRBJ2-7	TRBD1	TRBV27	-	TGTGCCAGCAGTCGACAGGGGGTTAGCTACGAGCAGTACTTC	CASSRQGVSYEQYF
TRBJ2-5	TRBD2	TRBV7-3	-	TGTGCCAGCAGCAGGACTAGCGGGAGTGGTGAGACCCAGTACTTC	CASSRTSGSGETQYF
TRBJ1-5	-	TRBV28	few	TGTGCCAGCAGTCCCCCCACAGGGCCCAATCAGCCCCAGCATTTT	CASSPPTGPNQPQHF
TRBJ1-2	TRBD1	TRBV6-5	-	TGTGCCAGCACCGGGGCACAGGGGGGGGGCTACACCTTC	CASTGAQGGGYTF
TRBJ2-7	-	TRBV6-2/TRBV6-3	few	TGTGCCAGCAGTTACTATGGGACACAATACGAGCAGTACTTC	CASSYYGTQYEQYF
TRBJ2-2	TRBD2	TRBV9	-	TGTGCCAGCAGCGTAGTTGGGACTAGACAACCCCCCACCGGGGAGCTGTTTTTT	CASSVVGTRQPPTGELFF
TRBJ2-1	-	TRBV7-2	-	TGTGCCAGCAGCTTAGGGGCCGGGAGATCCTACAATGAGCAGTTCTTC	CASSLGAGRSYNEQFF
TRBJ2-4	TRBD2	TRBV4-2	-	TGTGCCAGCAGCCAAGAAGTAGCGGGAGGGGCCAAAAACATTCAGTACTTC	CASSQEVAGGAKNIQYF
TRBJ2-1	TRBD2	TRBV5-8	-	TGTGCCAGCAGCCCTAGCGGCAGCACCTCCTCCTACAATGAGCAGTTCTTC	CASSPSGSTSSYNEQFF
TRBJ2-7	-	TRBV11-2	-	TGTGCCAGCAGCCCCTGGGGGGGGGCAGGGGACGGAGAGCAGTACTTC	CASSPWGGAGDGEQYF
TRBJ1-5	-	TRBV28	few	TGTGCCACCGCCGAGTCCCGTAGCAATCAGCCCCAGCATTTT	CATAESRSNQPQHF
TRBJ1-5	-	TRBV9	-	TGTGCCAGCAGCGTAGCCGGGGTAGGACAGCCCCAGCATTTT	CASSVAGVGQPQHF
TRBJ1-2	TRBD1	TRBV3-1/TRBV3-2	-	TGTGCCAGCAGCCCACGACAGGGAAGGTCAGGTGATGGCTACACCTTC	CASSPRQGRSGDGYTF
TRBJ1-3	TRBD1	TRBV9	-	TGTGCCAGCAGCGTAGTGGGACAGCAAAACACCATATATTTT	CASSVVGQQNTIYF
TRBJ1-3	-	TRBV30	-	TGTGCCTGGAGTGGCCAGGGCTGGGGCACCATATATTTT	CAWSGQGWGTIYF
TRBJ2-3	TRBD2	TRBV5-1	-	TGCGCCAGCAGCGCCGGGACTAGCGCCACAGATACGCAGTATTTT	CASSAGTSATDTQYF
TRBJ1-4	TRBD1	TRBV2	once	TGTGCCAGCAGTGGGGACAGGTGGGATGAAAAACTGTTTTTT	CASSGDRWDEKLFF
TRBJ1-2	TRBD1	TRBV6-6	-	TGTGCCAGCAGTTACCACCGGACAGGGGGTCCTTATGGCTACACCTTC	CASSYHRTGGPYGYTF
TRBJ2-7	-	TRBV6-6	-	TGTGCCAGCACCCTCGGGACTCCCTACGAGCAGTACTTC	CASTLGTPYEQYF
TRBJ2-1	TRBD2	TRBV19	-	TGTGCCAGTAGTTCCCGGACTAGCGGGAGTCTCGAGCAGTTCTTC	CASSSRTSGSLEQFF
TRBJ2-2	TRBD1	TRBV9	-	TGTGCCAGCAGCGTTCCGACAGGGGGTTCCGGGGAGCTGTTTTTT	CASSVPTGGSGELFF
TRBJ1-1	-	TRBV10-3	-	TGTGCCATCAGTGATGTCCTCCCCCGGTGGACTGAAGCTTTCTTT	CAISDVLPRWTEAFF
TRBJ2-2	-	TRBV21-1	few	TGTGCCAGCCCCACTGGTTACCGGAGGTGGACCGGGGAGCTGTTTTTT	CASPTGYRRWTGELFF
TRBJ2-5	TRBD2	TRBV7-3	-	TGTGCCAGCAGCTCGGGACTAGCGGGGGAGACCCAGTACTTC	CASSSGLAGETQYF
TRBJ1-2	-	TRBV27	-	TGTGCCAGCAGTTTATCCAGCCCCAGGGCCCGTGGCTATGGCTACACCTTC	CASSLSSPRARGYGYTF
TRBJ1-6	TRBD1	TRBV30	once	TGTGCCTGGTCCGGGACAGGGGTGGGTTCACCCCTCCACTTT	CAWSGTGVGSPLHF
TRBJ2-1	-	TRBV3-1/TRBV3-2	-	TGTGCCAGCAGCCCCACCGGGGGTACCTCCTACAATGAGCAGTTCTTC	CASSPTGGTSYNEQFF
TRBJ2-2	-	TRBV7-2	-	TGTGCCAGCAGCCCCGGCAACCGGGTGGAGCTGTTTTTT	CASSPGNRVELFF
TRBJ1-1	-	TRBV7-6	-	TGTGCCAGCTGGAGTTTTGGAGAGAACACTGAAGCTTTCTTT	CASWSFGENTEAFF
TRBJ2-5	-	TRBV4-2	-	TGTGCCAGCAGCCGTACCGGCGGAACAGGGAACTTCCAAGAGACCCAGTACTTC	CASSRTGGTGNFQETQYF
TRBJ2-5	-	TRBV5-1	-	TGCGCCAGCAGCTTCCAGGGAGAGACCCAGTACTTC	CASSFQGETQYF
TRBJ2-1	TRBD2	TRBV27	-	TGTGCCAGCAGTTTAGTGGGGGGGAATGAGCAGTTCTTC	CASSLVGGNEQFF
TRBJ2-5	TRBD2	TRBV7-2	-	TGTGCCAGCAGCCCCCGACTAGCGGGATGGAAAGAGACCCAGTACTTC	CASSPRLAGWKETQYF